This T cell receptor (beta chain) is from a study of glioma-infiltrating T cells after dendritic cell vaccination. About the research overall: Autologous tumor lysate-pulsed dendritic cell vaccination was given between about 2003 and 2012.

Clones were sequenced by immunoSEQ multiplex PCR, and TCRdb holds only the in-frame ones, with some missing. The sample lists roughly 60,000 clones, about 89% occurring once. In germline, CDR1 is MGHRA, CDR2 YSYEKL. Trimming left V 0 bases short and J 4 bases short, with 12 bases between. CDR3 size: 15 residues. This sample's time point: after dendritic cell vaccination, including at tumor progression/relapse. Specimen: blood, collected after dendritic cell vaccination. The source of this sequence is a human donor with glioblastoma. The genes are TRBV4-1 and TRBJ2-5; no clear D gene. CDR3 in DNA: TGCGCCAGCAGCCAAGAAATGGGCGCGTCAGAGACCCAGTACTTC. This encodes CASSQEMGASETQYF.